This is a list of T cell receptor beta chains from one sample in a study of blood T cells in healthy people across ages. TCRdb fed the 5' RACE reads into MiXCR, producing one record per CDR3 protein. The sample has hundreds of thousands of distinct CDR3 sequences; around 54% are singletons. The specimen sequenced was blood. The source of these receptors is a man between 60 and 75 years old in good health. CDR3s include the opening cysteine and the closing phenylalanine or tryptophan. Each record gives: CDR3 length, D gene, J gene, V gene, clone size, CDR3 DNA, CDR3 protein. D genes are given only for firm matches. Only part of the rows carry a size: once, few, many, or a class if the clone is expanded.

11,-,TRBJ2-3,TRBV29-1,-,TGCAGCGTTGGGTACGAGGATACGCAGTATTTT,CSVGYEDTQYF
16,TRBD2,TRBJ2-1,TRBV7-2,-,TGTGCCAGCAGCGTAGATAGCGGGGGACTCTACAATGAGCAGTTCTTC,CASSVDSGGLYNEQFF
15,-,TRBJ2-5,TRBV5-1,-,TGCGCCAGCAGCCCCGGAGGACTGAACCAAGAGACCCAGTACTTC,CASSPGGLNQETQYF
14,-,TRBJ2-2,TRBV6-2/TRBV6-3,-,TGTGCCAGCAGTCCAAAATGGCTAGACGGGGAGCTGTTTTTT,CASSPKWLDGELFF
14,-,TRBJ2-1,TRBV6-5,few,TGTGCCAGCAGTTACACCCCGTCCTACAATGAGCAGTTCTTC,CASSYTPSYNEQFF
15,-,TRBJ1-5,TRBV20-1,-,TGCAGTGCATCCGCCTCCACTGGTAGCAATCAGCCCCAGCATTTT,CSASASTGSNQPQHF
15,-,TRBJ2-2,TRBV4-2,-,TGTGCCAGCAGCCAAGCGGTAAGGGACACCGGGGAGCTGTTTTTT,CASSQAVRDTGELFF
14,-,TRBJ2-1,TRBV25-1,-,TGTGCCAGCAGTGGGGCAACTAGTTATTATGAGCAGTTCTTC,CASSGATSYYEQFF
16,-,TRBJ1-5,TRBV11-2,-,TGTGCCAGCAGCTTAGGGGGGGCAGAGGGCAATCAGCCCCAGCATTTT,CASSLGGAEGNQPQHF
14,-,TRBJ1-5,TRBV6-2/TRBV6-3,-,TGTGCCAGCAGTAGTGGACAGAGTCATCAGCCCCAGCATTTT,CASSSGQSHQPQHF
16,TRBD2,TRBJ2-7,TRBV5-1,-,TGCGCCAGCAGCTCCCGTAGCGGGGGGAGGACCTACGAGCAGTACTTC,CASSSRSGGRTYEQYF
15,TRBD1,TRBJ1-2,TRBV7-2,few,TGTGCCAGCAGCTTAGCTGCGACAGGGTTCCGCGGCTACACCTTC,CASSLAATGFRGYTF
16,-,TRBJ2-1,TRBV12-3/TRBV12-4,-,TGTGCCAGCAGTTTCTCGGAAAGCGGGCTTTACAATGAGCAGTTCTTC,CASSFSESGLYNEQFF
13,TRBD1,TRBJ1-2,TRBV12-3/TRBV12-4,-,TGTGCCAGCACCGGGACAGGGGGAATAGGCTACACCTTC,CASTGTGGIGYTF
14,TRBD2,TRBJ2-5,TRBV6-5,-,TGTGCCAGCAGCTGGCGGGGGGACCAAGAGACCCAGTACTTC,CASSWRGDQETQYF
17,TRBD2,TRBJ2-3,TRBV15,few,TGTGCCACCAGCCACTGGGGGCAAGCGGGGGGCACAGATACGCAGTATTTT,CATSHWGQAGGTDTQYF
16,-,TRBJ2-1,TRBV4-1,-,TGCGCCAGCAGCCAAGATGGCTATAACTCCTACAATGAGCAGTTCTTC,CASSQDGYNSYNEQFF
16,-,TRBJ1-5,TRBV24-1,-,TGTGCCACCAGTGATTCGTCAGGGAGCTACAATCAGCCCCAGCATTTT,CATSDSSGSYNQPQHF
16,-,TRBJ2-5,TRBV20-1,-,TGCAGTGCTAGAGATCTGGAACAGCCTCCCCAAGAGACCCAGTACTTC,CSARDLEQPPQETQYF
16,-,TRBJ2-5,TRBV6-2/TRBV6-3,-,TGTGCCAGCAGTTACTCGAAAGGCGCCGTCAAGGAGACCCAGTACTTC,CASSYSKGAVKETQYF